This T cell receptor beta chain was sequenced for a study of OX40 agonist ivuxolimab in advanced cancers. At the level of the whole study: Ivuxolimab was a fully human IgG2 agonistic monoclonal antibody targeting the costimulatory receptor OX40 (CD134). Of the roughly 51 dose-escalation patients, hepatocellular carcinoma was present in around 20, melanoma in roughly 15, renal cell carcinoma in 9 and head and neck cancer in 9. Intravenous ivuxolimab was administered to patients every 2 weeks at six dose levels: 0.01, 0.1, 0.3, 1.5, 3 and 10 mg/kg. Partial responses occurred in three dose-escalation patients, of whom one had hepatocellular carcinoma and two had cutaneous melanoma. A male proportion of around 81% and a mean age of approximately 62 years, ranging from 23 to 79, were recorded for the dose-escalation cohort. Peripheral TCRbeta sequencing was intended to test whether TCR sequence diversity was altered and clonal T-cell expansion was caused by ivuxolimab. The monotherapy dose-escalation portion (N ≈ 56 patients) of the phase I ivuxolimab trial is reported in the paper. Patients were allowed to have had prior anti-PD-1, anti-PD-L1 or anti-CTLA-4 therapy, and approximately 40% of the dose-escalation patients had previously received checkpoint inhibitors. The research as a whole found: The antigen specificity of the peripheral T cells that underwent clonal expansion was not determined. At doses from 0.1 to 3.0 mg/kg, clonal expansion was seen in both CD4+ and CD8+ blood T cells between baseline and week 6. After ivuxolimab, CD8+ T cells had more expanded clones than CD4+ T cells on average. Low levels of normalized T-cell clonal expansion were also shown by some nonresponding patients. Partial responders in the 0.1-3.0 mg/kg groups had among the lowest normalized peripheral clonal expansion, especially among CD8+ T cells.

This clone was observed once. The clone's antigen remains unknown. No quality values exist for individual bases; no much larger clone is one base distant. V and J lose 1 base and 2 bases, and a span of 20 bases separates them. CDR1 SGHVS and CDR2 FQNEAQ were looked up in the germline V gene. Its CDR3 holds 18 amino acids, cysteine through phenylalanine. Only the CDR3 DNA is retained, 54 bases long and in frame from the first base. The trial excluded patients who had a history of autoimmune disease or who were on systemic immunosuppression. Peripheral blood for TCR sequencing was drawn from every dose cohort at baseline, at cycle 4 day 1 and at cycle 7 day 1. Samples were obtained from an open-label, multicenter, first-in-human phase I dose-escalation trial of ivuxolimab. The trial enrolled adults with locally advanced or metastatic head and neck squamous cell, hepatocellular, melanoma or renal cell carcinoma. Before TCR sequencing, CD4+ T cells and CD8+ T cells from peripheral blood were sorted into separate populations.

Genomic DNA was isolated from the sorted cells so that the TCRbeta CDR3 region could be sequenced. TCRbeta CDR3 regions were sequenced using the immunoSEQ Assay. TCRdb took this table from immuneACCESS and kept in-frame rearrangements with V and J called. Such tables lack part of the clones; where checked against another copy, unresolved V genes explain under half of the gap, and the rest is unexplained. This sample has about 69,000 clones in its table, and 80% to 85% of those were observed once. The top ten clonotypes cover approximately 2.1% of the sample. Sequenced material: CD4+ or CD8+ T cells sorted from blood, taken in a trial of the OX40 agonist ivuxolimab. The TCR comes from an adult with an advanced solid tumor such as melanoma, head and neck, liver or kidney cancer. The rearrangement combines TRBV7-8 with TRBJ1-2; confidence is insufficient to name the D gene. The nucleotide sequence is TGTGCCAGCAGCTTAGTGAGGGTAGGGCAGAGAGAAAACTATGGCTACACCTTC. Translated, it gives CASSLVRVGQRENYGYTF.